This T cell receptor (beta chain) is from a study of cytomegalovirus exposure and HLA in healthy donors. The PCR had 60 Vbeta and 13 Jbeta primers. Repertoires were generated with immunoSEQ multiplex PCR, while TCRdb's copy carries only in-frame clones and drops some. The table includes about 140,000 clones, 88% detected once. There are a few counts of this clone. The target antigen is unknown. Study-wide points: Cytomegalovirus association was assigned to about 150 TCR beta chains. As confirmed in vitro, a few CMV-associated chains were specific for CMV antigens. The dataset shows that most TCR sequences were rare, while some public TCRs occurred in many donors.

Unmatched junction bases numbered 9, after V lost 6 bases and J lost 7 bases. CDR1 is MNHNS and CDR2 is SASEGT in the germline V gene. CDR3 length: 14 amino acids. The genes are TRBV6-1 and TRBJ1-5; TRBD1 matches at 7 bases. This receptor was identified in a woman between 35 and 50 years old in good health and CMV-seronegative. Sequenced sample: PBMCs. CDR3 bases: TGTGCCAGCAGCCGACAGGGCGGATCACAGCCCCAGCATTTT. Its protein product is CASSRQGGSQPQHF.